Reported below is one TCR beta chain. What it binds is not known. Deletions cut 2 bases from V and 0 bases from J, with 14 bases between. Looked up from germline, CDR1 is SGHDT and CDR2 is YYEEEE. This CDR3 contains 16 residues. Measured with immunoSEQ multiplex PCR; TCRdb has only the in-frame clones, and not every one. The sample lists roughly 60,000 clones, 94% seen once, with less than 7% in the top ten. The sample belongs to a study of human thymus T cells. Overall study results and limits: Thymic and blood repertoires appeared to display a bias in their usage of V and J genes.

Sequencing was done on a sample of blood. The TCR sequence derives from a boy less than two years old with a congenital heart defect but otherwise immunologically healthy. The chain joins TRBV5-6 to TRBJ2-5; no firm D call. The CDR3 bases are TGTGCCAGCAGCTTCTGGACCCTGTTGTACCAAGAGACCCAGTACTTC. Translating it yields CASSFWTLLYQETQYF.